This entry is about one TCR beta chain. The antigen remains unidentified. The data belong to a study of vaccination and CD4 T cells after COVID-19. The wider study: Stimuli were overlapping spike peptide pools of SARS-CoV-2 and three common cold coronaviruses (HCoV-NL63, HCoV-OC43, HCoV-229E). Either a CEFX pool, an HIV-1 Nef pool, or no peptide was added to control cultures. Points from the study as a whole: Among reactive clones from convalescent patients, a median 86.3% appeared only post-vaccination.

This CDR3 is 11 amino acids long. Germline-derived CDR1 and CDR2 are MNHEY and SVGEGT. Trimming pared 10 bases from V and 6 bases from J, leaving 12 bases between. Sequenced with the Oncomine TCR Beta short-read assay was DNA taken from cultured CD4+ T cells. Genomic DNA was taken out of cultured CD4+ T cells by extraction. From the PCR reads, TCRdb called clonotypes with MiXCR, one entry per CDR3 protein. The table lists some 14,000 distinct CDR3 sequences, approximately 60% of them singletons. Treatment noted: 10-day PBMC culture with coronavirus spike peptide pools or control peptides (ViraFEST assay).

The sample was CD4+ T cells from blood, cultured in vitro. The J gene is TRBJ1-2, the V gene TRBV6-2 or TRBV6-3; D not resolved. This TCR was recovered from a human donor who had recovered from COVID-19. CDR3 amino acids: CATRYQDGYTF. Here the CDR3 DNA reads TGTGCCACCAGATATCAAGATGGCTACACCTTC.